The 27 T cell receptor beta chains in this list originate from one sample, sequenced in a study of immune characterization of retroperitoneal liposarcoma. TCRdb itself ran the PCR reads through MiXCR, one entry per CDR3 protein. The sample contains just under 2,500 distinct CDR3 sequences, roughly 52% of which appear only once. The specimen was tumor tissue. The receptors derive from a female donor with retroperitoneal liposarcoma.

J is TRBJ2-1 and V is TRBV6-1; D perhaps matches TRBD2 (6 bases). With the DNA end fitting TRBJ2-7 better, the J assignment may be wrong. The CDR3 extends over 14 amino acids. Looked up from germline, CDR1 is MNHNS and CDR2 is SASEGT. The CDR3 DNA reads TGTGCCAGCAGCCTGGGGGTCGGGACTGGTGAGCAGTACGTC. Translating it yields CASSLGVGTGEQYV.

By share of the sample, this clonotype is medium-sized. The chain carries TRBV7-2 and TRBJ2-1; 9 positions match TRBD2. The DNA end lines up better with TRBJ2-7; the J call may be wrong. CDR3 size: 14 residues. Germline assignment: CDR1 SGHTA and CDR2 FQGNSA. CDR3 in amino acids: CASSFSGGSYEQYF. In DNA form, the CDR3 reads TGTGCCAGCAGCTTTAGCGGGGGATCCTACGAGCAGTACTTC.

This clonotype is termed medium-sized. The chain is built from TRBV7-8 and TRBJ2-2, with D perhaps TRBD2 (6 bases). Germline assignment: CDR1 SGHVS and CDR2 FQNEAQ. The V gene lost 5 bases and the J gene lost 7 bases, with 11 bases spanning the gap. The CDR3 contains 13 residues. The CDR3 coding sequence is TGTGCCAGCAGCGGAAGGCGGGACGGGGAGCTGTTTTTT. This encodes CASSGRRDGELFF.

This rearrangement joins TRBV6-1 to TRBJ2-1; 8 nucleotides match TRBD2. The end of the DNA is better explained by TRBJ2-7, so the J call may be wrong. CDR3 size: 17 residues. Germline V gives CDR1 MNHNS, CDR2 SASEGT. This CDR3 reads CASSGVLGAGVRYEQYF. The CDR3 DNA follows: TGTGCCAGCAGTGGGGTGCTCGGAGCGGGAGTTAGGTACGAGCAGTACTTC.

This chain joins TRBV6-1 and TRBJ1-2, with D unclear. V dropped 4 bases and J dropped 6 bases, with 9 bases sitting between them. The CDR3 has 12 residues. The germline CDR1 and CDR2 sequences are MNHNS and SASEGT. CDR3 nucleotides: TGTGCCAGCAGTGTACAAACAAATGGCTACACCTTC. Translation gives CASSVQTNGYTF.

This clonotype is deemed large. The J gene is TRBJ2-1, the V gene TRBV12-3 or TRBV12-4; 7 bases align to TRBD1. V dropped 4 bases and J dropped 0; count of bases not matched to a gene: 6. The CDR3 covers 16 residues. The CDR3 DNA reads TGTGCCAGCAGTTACCGACAGGGTGGCTCCTACAATGAGCAGTTCTTC. Its protein is CASSYRQGGSYNEQFF.

This clonotype is deemed medium-sized. The chain uses TRBV7-6 and TRBJ2-2, with D unresolved. This CDR3 has 18 amino acids. CDR1 SGHVS and CDR2 FNYEAQ come from the germline V gene. The V end lost 2 bases, the J end lost 4 bases, and 20 bases lay between the germline ends. The CDR3, as DNA: TGTGCCAGCAGCTTATCCCCGAGCCAGGCCAGGAGCACCGGGGAGCTGTTTTTT. This translates into CASSLSPSQARSTGELFF.

V gene TRBV6-8 combines with J gene TRBJ1-3; no reliable D call. CDR3 size: 15 residues. The V and J ends lost 6 bases and 0 bases respectively, with 12 bases between them. Per germline, CDR1 MNHGY and CDR2 SAAAGT. CDR3 amino acids: CASSLDGSSGNTIYF. CDR3 DNA: TGTGCCAGCAGCCTGGACGGAAGCTCTGGAAACACCATATATTTT.

This clonotype was seen more than once but under ten times. V usage is TRBV6-1 and J usage is TRBJ2-5; D is unclear. The V and J ends lost 5 bases and 5 bases respectively, with 15 bases between them. The CDR3 is 14 residues long. The germline V gene has CDR1 MNHNS and CDR2 SASEGT. CDR3 bases: TGTGCCAGCAGTTACCACGACGGGCGGGAGACCCAGTACTTC. This encodes CASSYHDGRETQYF.

The V call is TRBV6-5, the J call TRBJ2-1; D remains unclear. Germline-derived CDR1 and CDR2 are MNHEY and SVGAGI. With 6 bases removed from V and 7 bases from J, the gap between germline ends came to 7 bases. This CDR3 is 11 amino acids long. The CDR3: CASRDLNEQFF. The CDR3 DNA reads as TGTGCCAGCAGAGACCTTAATGAGCAGTTCTTC.

The chain employs TRBV7-2 and TRBJ2-7; maybe TRBD2 (6 bases). The CDR3 sequence is 15 residues long. CDR1 is SGHTA, CDR2 FQGNSA, per germline. With 1 base removed from V and 4 bases from J, the gap between germline ends came to 14 bases. CDR3 sequence: CASSLVYVGGYEQYF. CDR3 coding DNA: TGTGCCAGCAGCTTAGTATACGTCGGAGGGTACGAGCAGTACTTC.

The chain links TRBV6-1 to TRBJ2-1; D possibly corresponds to TRBD2 (7 bases). The J call is in doubt because the DNA end fits TRBJ2-5 better. CDR1 and CDR2 from the germline V gene are MNHNS and SASEGT. The CDR3 is made up of 14 amino acids. CDR3 DNA: TGTGCCAGCAGTGAAGGCGGGGGCTGGGAGACCCAGTACTTC. Protein: CASSEGGGWETQYF.

The V and J genes are TRBV6-2 or TRBV6-3 and TRBJ2-5; D gene ambiguous. With the DNA end fitting TRBJ2-1 better, the J assignment may be wrong. This CDR3 is built from 13 residues. The germline CDR1 and CDR2 sequences are MNHEY and SVGEGT. This CDR3 is CASSYRRHNEQFF. In DNA form, the CDR3 reads TGTGCCAGCAGTTACAGACGACACAATGAGCAGTTCTTC.

This clonotype is medium-sized within its sample. The chain carries TRBV27 and TRBJ2-2; 8 positions match TRBD1. This CDR3 spans 15 amino acids. V lost 1 base, J lost 7 bases, and 5 bases stayed unmatched. CDR1 is MNHEY, CDR2 SMNVEV, per germline (reference sequence). For the CDR3, the DNA is TGTGCCAGCAGTTTATACGACAGGGGTGGCGGGGAGCTGTTTTTT. Protein product: CASSLYDRGGGELFF.

By its share, this clonotype is large. The rearrangement links TRBV27 to TRBJ2-5; 10 nucleotides match TRBD2. TRBJ2-7 explains the end of the DNA better; the J call may be wrong. Germline CDR1 is MNHEY and CDR2 is SMNVEV (reference sequence). The CDR3 runs 15 residues. CDR3 sequence: CATKAGGGSMYEQYF. The CDR3, as DNA: TGTGCCACCAAAGCGGGAGGGGGGTCTATGTACGAGCAGTACTTC.

The table lists this clonotype with a few counts. The chain combines TRBV6-4 with TRBJ2-1; D might be TRBD1 or TRBD2, each matching 5 bases. Germline assignment: CDR1 MRHNA and CDR2 SNTAGT. The CDR3 length is 16 residues. V lost 0 bases, J lost 5 bases, and 14 bases lay in between. The CDR3 bases are TGTGCCAGCAGTGACTCGTCCCTCGGGGACCACAATGAGCAGTTCTTC. As protein: CASSDSSLGDHNEQFF.

This clonotype was detected only once. The V and J genes are TRBV27 and TRBJ2-7, with TRBD1 identical over 9 bases. The J call may be incorrect, as the DNA end agrees better with TRBJ2-5. This CDR3 contains 14 residues. Looked up from germline, CDR1 is MNHEY and CDR2 is SMNVEV (reference sequence). The CDR3 DNA sequence: TGTGCCAGCAGTTTCCGGACAGGGGAAGAGACCCAGTACTTC. Protein: CASSFRTGEETQYF.

In its sample, this clonotype is medium-sized. This chain connects TRBV6-1 to TRBJ2-3, with TRBD1 as a possible D gene (6 bases). V was trimmed by 5 bases and J by 8 bases, leaving 20 bases between them. The V gene's germline CDR1 is MNHNS and CDR2 SASEGT. The CDR3 sequence is 15 residues long. The CDR3 nucleotides are TGTGCCAGCAGTCCCGGCGAGGGGGTACGGGGTACGCAGTATTTT. Its protein is CASSPGEGVRGTQYF.

The chain is built from TRBV6-1 and TRBJ2-1, with TRBD2 as a possible D gene (5 bases). The J call may be faulty, since TRBJ2-7 better matches the DNA end. Germline V gene sequence: CDR1 MNHNS, CDR2 SASEGT. The CDR3 extends over 13 amino acids. Written as DNA, the CDR3 is TGTGCCAGCAGCTGGGCTGAGGGCTACGAGCAGTACTTC. This gives the protein CASSWAEGYEQYF.

The gene calls are TRBV12-3 or TRBV12-4 and TRBJ2-1, with D perhaps being TRBD1 or TRBD2 (5 bases each). The DNA end is more similar to TRBJ2-5, so the J call may be wrong. CDR3 length: 13 residues. CDR3 in amino acids: CASSLAGTETQYF. The CDR3 nucleotides read TGTGCCAGCAGTTTAGCTGGGACAGAGACCCAGTACTTC.

V is TRBV7-6 and J is TRBJ2-5, with 9 bases matching TRBD1. With the DNA end fitting TRBJ2-1 better, the J assignment may be wrong. The germline gives CDR1 SGHVS, CDR2 FNYEAQ. This CDR3 region has 14 residues. In DNA form, the CDR3 reads TGTGCTAGCGCGCCGGGACAGGGTGGGCGCGAGCAGTTCTTC. This sequence encodes CASAPGQGGREQFF.

This clonotype showed up just once. The chain carries TRBV11-2 and TRBJ2-2, with D possibly TRBD1 on 6 matching bases. CDR1 is SGHAT, CDR2 FQNNGV, per germline. This CDR3 region has 15 residues. Trimming shortened V by 2 bases and J by 5 bases, and 12 bases separated the two germline ends. The CDR3 sequence: CASSLSRGVTGELFF. Written as DNA, the CDR3 is TGTGCCAGCAGCTTATCCAGGGGAGTGACCGGGGAGCTGTTTTTT. The variable domain in full, with the rest retrieved from reference TRBV11-2 and TRBJ2-2, is EAGVAQSPRYKIIEKRQSVAFWCNPISGHATLYWYQQILGQGPKLLIQFQNNGVVDDSQLPKDRFSAERLKGVDSTLKIQPAKLEDSAVYLCASSLSRGVTGELFFGEGSRLTVL.

This clonotype was seen a few times. V is TRBV11-3 and J is TRBJ2-5, with D perhaps TRBD2 (6 bases). The CDR3 is 14 amino acids. Trimming took off 5 bases at V and 5 bases at J, with 15 bases between the two ends. Germline V gene data show CDR1 as SGHNT and CDR2 as YENEEA. This CDR3 is CASSPRTKTETQYF. DNA for the CDR3: TGTGCCAGCAGCCCCCGGACTAAAACGGAGACCCAGTACTTC.

The genes are TRBV7-2 and TRBJ2-1; D unclear. The J call may not be correct, given that the DNA end is closer to TRBJ2-7. The CDR3 is 15 amino acids. CDR1 and CDR2 from the germline V gene are SGHTA and FQGNSA. CDR3 in amino acids: CASSSPRTWSYEQYF. The CDR3 nucleotides are TGTGCCAGCAGCTCTCCGCGGACCTGGTCCTACGAGCAGTACTTC.

The chain couples TRBV6-4 to TRBJ2-1; 8 nucleotides agree with TRBD2. This CDR3 contains 17 residues. V dropped 3 bases and J dropped 7; count of bases not matched to a gene: 14. Per the germline V gene, CDR1 is MRHNA and CDR2 is SNTAGT. CDR3 sequence (DNA): TGTGCCAGCAGTGAAGGGTCCCGGGGGGGGCGTCCGAATGAGCAGTTCTTC. It yields the protein CASSEGSRGGRPNEQFF.

This clonotype was found a few times. This chain joins TRBV6-1 and TRBJ2-1; weak D call: TRBD1 (6 bases). This CDR3 has 13 amino acids. In germline, CDR1 is MNHNS, CDR2 SASEGT. V was pared by 7 bases and J by 4 bases, with 11 bases between. CDR3 DNA: TGTGCCAGCAATGGACAGATTTACAATGAGCAGTTCTTC. It yields the protein CASNGQIYNEQFF.

The V and J genes are TRBV12-3 or TRBV12-4 and TRBJ2-1; D ambiguous. Trimming stripped 7 bases from V and 3 bases from J, with 10 bases between. The length of the CDR3 is 13 residues. The CDR3 protein is CASNPGGYNEQFF. CDR3 DNA sequence: TGTGCCAGCAACCCGGGCGGCTACAATGAGCAGTTCTTC.